The 10 T cell receptor beta chains below come from one sample, sequenced in a study of post-analysis software for immune sequencing data. Their recognized antigens are unknown. Unique-molecular-identifier-tagged TCR beta cDNA libraries were used. TCRdb itself ran the PCR reads through MiXCR, one entry per CDR3 protein. The sample has 150,000 to 200,000 distinct CDR3 sequences, over 25% seen once. Whole-study results and caveats: When patients were compared with controls, about 5 TRBV segments were more frequent, TRBV5-6, TRBV5-1 and TRBV20-1 among them.

Sequencing was carried out using blood. These receptor sequences come from a girl between 10 and 17 years old with multiple sclerosis.

At least ten counts were recorded for this clonotype. The chain links TRBV20-1 to TRBJ1-6, with D perhaps matching TRBD1 (6 bases). The CDR3 runs to 12 residues. CDR1 and CDR2 from the germline V gene are DFQATT and SNEGSKA (reference sequence). V lost 5 bases to trimming and J lost 6 bases, with 8 bases between them. The CDR3 region is CSAWTANSPLHF. CDR3 in DNA: TGCAGTGCTTGGACAGCTAATTCACCCCTCCACTTT.

In its sample, this clonotype was seen a few times. J is TRBJ1-5 and V is TRBV10-3, with 7 bases matching TRBD1. Losses at the gene ends were 6 bases for V and 2 bases for J; bases not matched to a gene: 4. This CDR3 comprises 14 residues. The germline V gene has CDR1 ENHRY and CDR2 SYGVKD. Written as DNA, the CDR3 is TGTGCCATCAGATCCGACAGGGGCAATCAGCCCCAGCATTTT. This translates into CAIRSDRGNQPQHF.

The chain links TRBV20-1 to TRBJ2-7, with 10 bases fitting TRBD2. V dropped 0 bases and J dropped 2; count of bases not matched to a gene: 4. CDR1 DFQATT and CDR2 SNEGSKA come from the germline V gene (reference sequence). This CDR3 has 15 residues. CDR3 DNA sequence: TGCAGTGCTAGAGATCCGGGACTAGCGACCTACGAGCAGTACTTC. It is translated as CSARDPGLATYEQYF.

To note about this clonotype: This could be a read error, since a much larger clone is one nucleotide away. The rearrangement joins TRBV12-3 or TRBV12-4 to TRBJ2-3; D is undetermined. CDR3 length: 13 amino acids. Written as DNA, the CDR3 is TGTGCCAGCAGCCCTTTCCCCTCAGATGCGCAGTATTTT. Translating gives CASSPFPSDAQYF.

Remarks on this clonotype: A read error is possible here, since a much larger clone lies one base away. The V gene is TRBV5-6, the J gene TRBJ2-7; D gene ambiguous. The CDR3 is 11 residues long. Germline values: CDR1 SGHDT, CDR2 YYEEEE. CDR3 region: CAGSTYNEQYF. The CDR3 DNA follows: TGTGCCGGCAGCACCTATAACGAGCAGTACTTC. Full variable domain (missing parts from reference TRBV5-6 and TRBJ2-7): DAGVTQSPTHLIKTRGQQVTLRCSPKSGHDTVSWYQQALGQGPQFIFQYYEEEERQRGNFPDRFSGHQFPNYSSELNVNALLLGDSALYLCAGSTYNEQYFGPGTRLTVT.

This clonotype was seen repeatedly, ten times or more. The rearrangement uses TRBV12-3 or TRBV12-4 and TRBJ2-3; D not certain. CDR3 length equals 15 residues. The V end was cut by 3 bases, the J end by 6 bases, with 16 bases between. The CDR3 bases are TGTGCCAGCAGTTTTCGACGATCAAGAACGGATACGCAGTATTTT. Translating it yields CASSFRRSRTDTQYF.

The chain is built from TRBV11-2 and TRBJ2-5, with D tentatively TRBD1 (6 bases). From germline, CDR1 is SGHAT and CDR2 FQNNGV. The CDR3 contains 15 residues. Trimming stripped 1 base from V and 11 bases from J, with 20 bases between. CDR3 protein: CASSLGTGPSQEQYF. CDR3 bases: TGTGCCAGCAGCTTAGGCACAGGGCCCTCCCAGGAGCAGTACTTC.

This clonotype was seen ten or more times. The J gene is TRBJ2-1, the V gene TRBV7-6; 7 bases agree with TRBD1. Germline CDR1 SGHVS, CDR2 FNYEAQ. V lost 2 bases, J lost 9 bases, and 16 bases stayed unmatched. The CDR3 is made up of 17 amino acids. The chain's CDR3 is CASSLYSPVQGVGEQFF. The CDR3 DNA reads TGTGCCAGCAGCTTATATTCCCCGGTGCAGGGGGTGGGTGAGCAGTTCTTC.

This clonotype was observed at least ten times. The chain uses TRBV5-5 and TRBJ2-5, with TRBD2 matching over 14 bases. CDR3 size: 16 residues. Trimming cost V 4 bases and J 4 bases; bases outside gene matches: 6. Germline lookup yields CDR1 SGHKS and CDR2 YYEKEE (reference sequence). The CDR3 loop is CASSRTSGRLAETQYF. DNA for the CDR3: TGTGCCAGCAGCCGGACTAGCGGGAGGTTGGCAGAGACCCAGTACTTC. Using reference TRBV5-5 and TRBJ2-5 for the parts outside the CDR3, the full variable domain is DAGVTQSPTHLIKTRGQQVTLRCSPISGHKSVSWYQQVLGQGPQFIFQYYEKEERGRGNFPDRFSARQFPNYSSELNVNALLLGDSALYLCASSRTSGRLAETQYFGPGTRLLVL.

The gene calls are TRBV5-1 and TRBJ1-2; possibly TRBD1 for D (5 bases). CDR1 is SGHRS, CDR2 YFSETQ, per germline. CDR3 size: 12 residues. Trimming removed 6 bases from V and 6 bases from J, with 12 bases in between. The CDR3 nucleotides read TGCGCCAGCATGCGGGACGGAGATGGCTACACCTTC. Protein sequence: CASMRDGDGYTF.